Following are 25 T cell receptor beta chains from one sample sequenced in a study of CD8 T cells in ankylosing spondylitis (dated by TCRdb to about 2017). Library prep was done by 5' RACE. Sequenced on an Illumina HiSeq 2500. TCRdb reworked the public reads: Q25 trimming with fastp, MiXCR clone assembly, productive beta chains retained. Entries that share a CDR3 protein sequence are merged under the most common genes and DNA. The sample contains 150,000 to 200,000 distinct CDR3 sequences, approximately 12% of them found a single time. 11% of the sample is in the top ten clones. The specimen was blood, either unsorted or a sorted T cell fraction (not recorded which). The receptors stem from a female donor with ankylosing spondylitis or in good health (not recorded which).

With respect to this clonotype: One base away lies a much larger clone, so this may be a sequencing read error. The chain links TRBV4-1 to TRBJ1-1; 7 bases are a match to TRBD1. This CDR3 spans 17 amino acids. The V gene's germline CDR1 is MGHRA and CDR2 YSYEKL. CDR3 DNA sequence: TGCGCCAGCTGCCAAGATGCCTGGTCGACAGGGAGCACTGAAGCTTTCTTT. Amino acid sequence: CASCQDAWSTGSTEAFF.

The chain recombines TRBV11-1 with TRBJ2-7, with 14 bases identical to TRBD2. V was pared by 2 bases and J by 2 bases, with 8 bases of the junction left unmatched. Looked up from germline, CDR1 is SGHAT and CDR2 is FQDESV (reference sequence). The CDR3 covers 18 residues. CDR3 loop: CASSLPGLAGAPTYEQYF. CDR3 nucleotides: TGTGCCAGCAGCTTACCGGGACTAGCGGGAGCACCTACCTACGAGCAGTACTTC.

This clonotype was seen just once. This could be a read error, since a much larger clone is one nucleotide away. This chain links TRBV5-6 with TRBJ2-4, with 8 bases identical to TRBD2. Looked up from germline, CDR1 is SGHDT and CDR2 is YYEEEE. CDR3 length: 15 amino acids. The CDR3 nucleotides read TGTGCCTGCAGCAGCCCCCGGGAGGGGAAAAACATTCAGTACTTC. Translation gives CACSSPREGKNIQYF.

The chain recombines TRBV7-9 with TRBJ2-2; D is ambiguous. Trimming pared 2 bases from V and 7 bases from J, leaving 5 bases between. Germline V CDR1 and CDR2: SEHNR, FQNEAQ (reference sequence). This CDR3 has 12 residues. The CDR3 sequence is CASSLSVGELFF. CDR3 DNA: TGTGCCAGCAGCTTATCCGTCGGGGAGCTGTTTTTT.

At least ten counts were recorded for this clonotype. Here the CDR3 DNA reads TGTGCCAGCAGCCAAGATGGGGCAGGAGGTTTTTATGGCTACACCTTC. Its protein product is CASSQDGAGGFYGYTF. The rearrangement joins TRBV4-2 to TRBJ1-2; D might be TRBD1 (5 bases). Looked up from germline, CDR1 is LGHNA and CDR2 is YNFKEQ. Deletions cut 0 bases from V and 5 bases from J, with 16 bases between. The length of the CDR3 is 16 residues.

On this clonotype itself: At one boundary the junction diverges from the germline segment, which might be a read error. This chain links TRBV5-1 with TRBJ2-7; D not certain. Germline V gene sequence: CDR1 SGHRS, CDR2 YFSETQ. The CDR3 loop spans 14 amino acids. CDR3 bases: TGCGCCAGCAACTTGGTTAAAGGGTATTACGAGCAGTACTTC. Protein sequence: CASNLVKGYYEQYF.

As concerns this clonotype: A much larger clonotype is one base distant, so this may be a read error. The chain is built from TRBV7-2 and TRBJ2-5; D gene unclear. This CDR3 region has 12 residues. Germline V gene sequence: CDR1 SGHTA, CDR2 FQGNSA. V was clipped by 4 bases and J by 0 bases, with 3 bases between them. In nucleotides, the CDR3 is TGTGCCAGCAGCTCGTACCAAGAGACCCAGTACTTC. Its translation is CASSSYQETQYF.

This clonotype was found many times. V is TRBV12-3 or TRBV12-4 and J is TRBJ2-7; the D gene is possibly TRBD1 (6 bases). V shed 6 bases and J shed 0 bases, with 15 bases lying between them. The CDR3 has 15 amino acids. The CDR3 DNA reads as TGTGCCAGCAGGTCTTCCCGGGACATCTCCTACGAGCAGTACTTC. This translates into CASRSSRDISYEQYF.

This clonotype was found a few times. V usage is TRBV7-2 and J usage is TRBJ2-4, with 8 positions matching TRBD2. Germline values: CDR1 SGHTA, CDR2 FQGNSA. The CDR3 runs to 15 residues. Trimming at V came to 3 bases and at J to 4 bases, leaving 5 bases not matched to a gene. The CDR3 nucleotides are TGTGCCAGCAGCTTCCTCGGGAGGGAAAAAAACATTCAGTACTTC. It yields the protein CASSFLGREKNIQYF.

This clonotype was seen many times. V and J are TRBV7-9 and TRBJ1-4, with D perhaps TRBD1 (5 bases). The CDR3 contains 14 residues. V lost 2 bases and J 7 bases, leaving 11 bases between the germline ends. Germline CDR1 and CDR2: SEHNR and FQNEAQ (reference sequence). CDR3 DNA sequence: TGTGCCAGCAGCTTAACGGAGGGACGTGAAAAACTGTTTTTT. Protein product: CASSLTEGREKLFF.

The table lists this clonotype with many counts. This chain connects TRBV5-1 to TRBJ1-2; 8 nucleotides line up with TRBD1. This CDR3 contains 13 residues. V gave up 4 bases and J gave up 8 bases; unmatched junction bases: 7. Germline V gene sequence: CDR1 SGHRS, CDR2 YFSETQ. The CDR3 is CASSPGQGGGYTF. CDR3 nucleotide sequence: TGCGCCAGCAGCCCCGGACAGGGCGGAGGCTACACCTTC.

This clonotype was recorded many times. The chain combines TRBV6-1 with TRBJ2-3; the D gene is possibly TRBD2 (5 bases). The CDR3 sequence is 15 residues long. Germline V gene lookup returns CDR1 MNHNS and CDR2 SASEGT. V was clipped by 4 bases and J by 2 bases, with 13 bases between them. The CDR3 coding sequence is TGTGCCAGCAGTGGGGATGGAGGAATCACAGATACGCAGTATTTT. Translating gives CASSGDGGITDTQYF.

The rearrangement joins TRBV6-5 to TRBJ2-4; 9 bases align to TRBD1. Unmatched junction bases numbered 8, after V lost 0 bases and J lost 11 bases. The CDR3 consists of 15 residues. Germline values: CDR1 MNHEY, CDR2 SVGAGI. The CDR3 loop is CASSYSGTGPKVQYF. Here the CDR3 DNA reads TGTGCCAGCAGTTACTCTGGGACAGGGCCAAAAGTTCAGTACTTC.

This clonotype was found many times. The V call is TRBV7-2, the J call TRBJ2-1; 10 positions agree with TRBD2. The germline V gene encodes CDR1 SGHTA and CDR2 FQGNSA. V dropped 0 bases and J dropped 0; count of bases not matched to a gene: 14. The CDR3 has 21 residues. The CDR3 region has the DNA TGTGCCAGCAGCTTAGCTTTTTCTAGCGGGAGCTTTCCGAGCTCCTACAATGAGCAGTTCTTC. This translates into CASSLAFSSGSFPSSYNEQFF. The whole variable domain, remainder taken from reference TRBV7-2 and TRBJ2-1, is GAGVSQSPSNKVTEKGKDVELRCDPISGHTALYWYRQSLGQGLEFLIYFQGNSAPDKSGLPSDRFSAERTGGSVSTLTIQRTQQEDSAVYLCASSLAFSSGSFPSSYNEQFFGPGTRLTVL.

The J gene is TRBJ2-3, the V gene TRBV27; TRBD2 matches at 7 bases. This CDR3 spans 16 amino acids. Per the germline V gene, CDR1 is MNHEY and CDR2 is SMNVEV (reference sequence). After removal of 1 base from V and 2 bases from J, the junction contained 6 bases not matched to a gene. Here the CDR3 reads CASSLFLAEFTDTQYF. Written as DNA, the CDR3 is TGTGCCAGCAGTTTATTTCTAGCGGAATTCACAGATACGCAGTATTTT.

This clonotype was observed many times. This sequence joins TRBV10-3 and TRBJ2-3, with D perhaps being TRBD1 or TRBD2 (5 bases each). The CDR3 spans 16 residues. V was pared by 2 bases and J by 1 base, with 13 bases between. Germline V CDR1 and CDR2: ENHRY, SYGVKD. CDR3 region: CAISEVEEGGTDTQYF. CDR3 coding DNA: TGTGCCATCAGTGAGGTGGAGGAAGGGGGCACAGATACGCAGTATTTT.

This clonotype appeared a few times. The CDR3 here is CASSLGMGVRQLVHEQYF. As DNA, the CDR3 is TGCGCCAGCAGCTTGGGAATGGGGGTGCGGCAACTTGTCCACGAGCAGTACTTC. The V and J genes are TRBV5-1 and TRBJ2-7; D may correspond to TRBD1 or TRBD2 (5 bases each). Germline CDR1 SGHRS, CDR2 YFSETQ. With 0 bases removed from V and 5 bases from J, the gap between germline ends came to 24 bases. The CDR3 sequence is 18 residues long. The full variable domain, in which reference TRBV5-1 and TRBJ2-7 provide the parts outside the CDR3, is KAGVTQTPRYLIKTRGQQVTLSCSPISGHRSVSWYQQTPGQGLQFLFEYFSETQRNKGNFPGRFSGRQFSNSRSEMNVSTLELGDSALYLCASSLGMGVRQLVHEQYFGPGTRLTVT.

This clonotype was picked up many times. The CDR3: CASSFQYGYTF. The CDR3 DNA reads as TGTGCCAGCAGCTTCCAGTATGGCTACACCTTC. This chain joins TRBV7-2 and TRBJ1-2; D uncertain. Germline assignment: CDR1 SGHTA and CDR2 FQGNSA. This CDR3 contains 11 residues. V lost 3 bases, J lost 5 bases, and 4 bases lay in between.

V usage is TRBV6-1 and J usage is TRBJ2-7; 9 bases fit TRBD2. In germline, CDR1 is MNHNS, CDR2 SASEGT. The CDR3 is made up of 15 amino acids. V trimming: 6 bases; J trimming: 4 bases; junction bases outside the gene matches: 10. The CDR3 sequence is CASSRSGLASYEQYF. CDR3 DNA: TGTGCCAGCAGCCGGTCGGGACTAGCCTCGTACGAGCAGTACTTC.

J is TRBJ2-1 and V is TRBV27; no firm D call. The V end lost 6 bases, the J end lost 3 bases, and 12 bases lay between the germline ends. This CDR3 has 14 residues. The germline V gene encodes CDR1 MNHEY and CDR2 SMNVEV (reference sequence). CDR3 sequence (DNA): TGTGCCAGCAGCTCAACGAGACTCTACAATGAGCAGTTCTTC. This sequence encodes CASSSTRLYNEQFF.

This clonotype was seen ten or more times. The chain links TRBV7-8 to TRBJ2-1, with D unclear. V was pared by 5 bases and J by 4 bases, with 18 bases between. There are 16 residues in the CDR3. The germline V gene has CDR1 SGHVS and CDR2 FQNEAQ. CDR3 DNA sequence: TGTGCCAGCAGCCTTTACAGTGGAATCATGTACAATGAGCAGTTCTTC. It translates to CASSLYSGIMYNEQFF.

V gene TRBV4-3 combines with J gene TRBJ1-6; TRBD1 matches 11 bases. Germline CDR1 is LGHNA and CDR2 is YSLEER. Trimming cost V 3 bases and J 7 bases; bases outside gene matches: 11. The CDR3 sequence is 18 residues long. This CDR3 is CASSQDLGTGGINSPLHF. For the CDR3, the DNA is TGCGCCAGCAGCCAGGATCTCGGGACAGGGGGGATAAATTCACCCCTCCACTTT.

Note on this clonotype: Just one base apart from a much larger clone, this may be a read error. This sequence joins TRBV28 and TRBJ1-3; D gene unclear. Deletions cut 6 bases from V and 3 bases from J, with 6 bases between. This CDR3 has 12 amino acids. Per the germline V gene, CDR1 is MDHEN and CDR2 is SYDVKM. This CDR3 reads CASSPNGNTIYF. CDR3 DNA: TGTGCCAGCAGCCCCAATGGAAACACCATATATTTT.

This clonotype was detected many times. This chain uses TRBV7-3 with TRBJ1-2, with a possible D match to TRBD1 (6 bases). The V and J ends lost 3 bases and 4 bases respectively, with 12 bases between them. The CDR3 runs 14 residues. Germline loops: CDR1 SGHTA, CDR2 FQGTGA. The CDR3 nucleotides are TGTGCCAGCAGCTTGGGGGGCGATGCCTATGGCTACACCTTC. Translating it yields CASSLGGDAYGYTF.

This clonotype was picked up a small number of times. The CDR3 DNA reads TGTGCCAGCAGCTTAGCGCGTAGATACTTCCCTAATCAGCCCCAGCATTTT. This sequence encodes CASSLARRYFPNQPQHF. The V and J genes are TRBV7-8 and TRBJ1-5; D remains ambiguous. This CDR3 is 17 amino acids long. Germline CDR1 is SGHVS and CDR2 is FQNEAQ. V lost 0 bases, J lost 4 bases, and 16 bases lay in between.